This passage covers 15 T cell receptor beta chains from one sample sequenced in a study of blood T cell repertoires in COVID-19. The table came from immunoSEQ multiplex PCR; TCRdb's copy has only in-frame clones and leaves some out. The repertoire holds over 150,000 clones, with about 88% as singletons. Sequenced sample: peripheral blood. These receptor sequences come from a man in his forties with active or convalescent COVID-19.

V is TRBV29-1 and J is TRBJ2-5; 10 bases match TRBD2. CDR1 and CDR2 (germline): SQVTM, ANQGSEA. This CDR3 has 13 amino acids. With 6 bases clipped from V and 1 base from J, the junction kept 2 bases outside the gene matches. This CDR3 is CSVSGGVQETQYF. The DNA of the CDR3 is TGCAGCGTGAGCGGGGGGGTCCAAGAGACCCAGTACTTC.

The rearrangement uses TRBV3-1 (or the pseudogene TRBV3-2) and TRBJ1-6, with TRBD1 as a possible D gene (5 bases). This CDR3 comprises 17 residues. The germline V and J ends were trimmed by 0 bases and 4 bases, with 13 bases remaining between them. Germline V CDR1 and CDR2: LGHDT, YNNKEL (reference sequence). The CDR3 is CASSQDPTAEYNSPLHF. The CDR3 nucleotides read TGTGCCAGCAGCCAAGATCCGACAGCCGAATATAATTCACCCCTCCACTTT.

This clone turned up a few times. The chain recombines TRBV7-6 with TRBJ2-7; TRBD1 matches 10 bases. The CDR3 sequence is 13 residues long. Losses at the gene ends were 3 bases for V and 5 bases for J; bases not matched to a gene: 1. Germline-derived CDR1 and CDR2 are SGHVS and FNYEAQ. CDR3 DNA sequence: TGTGCCAGCAGCTTTGGGACAGGGGACGAGCAGTACTTC. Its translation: CASSFGTGDEQYF.

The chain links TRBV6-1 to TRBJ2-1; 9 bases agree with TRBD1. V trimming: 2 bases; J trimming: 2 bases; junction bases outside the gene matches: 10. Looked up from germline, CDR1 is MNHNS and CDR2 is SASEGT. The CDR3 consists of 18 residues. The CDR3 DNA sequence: TGTGCCAGCAGTGAAAGTCCACCGGGACAGGGAGCCTACAATGAGCAGTTCTTC. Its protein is CASSESPPGQGAYNEQFF.

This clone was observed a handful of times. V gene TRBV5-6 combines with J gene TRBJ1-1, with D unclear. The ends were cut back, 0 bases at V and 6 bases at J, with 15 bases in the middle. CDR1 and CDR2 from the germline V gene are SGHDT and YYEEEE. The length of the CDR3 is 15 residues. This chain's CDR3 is CASSLGRGEVAEAFF. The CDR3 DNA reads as TGTGCCAGCAGCTTGGGGCGGGGTGAGGTCGCTGAAGCTTTCTTT.

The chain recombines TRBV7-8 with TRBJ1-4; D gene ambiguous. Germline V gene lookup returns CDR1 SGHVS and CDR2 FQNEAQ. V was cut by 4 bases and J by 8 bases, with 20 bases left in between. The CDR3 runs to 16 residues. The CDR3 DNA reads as TGTGCCAGCAGCTCTAGTCGGTCCCGGATTACAGAAAAACTGTTTTTT. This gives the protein CASSSSRSRITEKLFF.

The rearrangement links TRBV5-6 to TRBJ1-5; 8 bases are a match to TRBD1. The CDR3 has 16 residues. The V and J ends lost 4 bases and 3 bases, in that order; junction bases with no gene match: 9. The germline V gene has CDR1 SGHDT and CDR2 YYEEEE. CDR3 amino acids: CASSRSGTGNNQPQHF. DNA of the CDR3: TGTGCCAGCAGCCGATCCGGGACAGGAAACAATCAGCCCCAGCATTTT.

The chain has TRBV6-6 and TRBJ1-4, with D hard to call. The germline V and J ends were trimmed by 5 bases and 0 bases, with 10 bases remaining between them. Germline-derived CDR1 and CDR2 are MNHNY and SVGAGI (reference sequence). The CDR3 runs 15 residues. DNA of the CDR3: TGTGCCAGCAGTCAGAAACTTGCAACTAATGAAAAACTGTTTTTT. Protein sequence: CASSQKLATNEKLFF.

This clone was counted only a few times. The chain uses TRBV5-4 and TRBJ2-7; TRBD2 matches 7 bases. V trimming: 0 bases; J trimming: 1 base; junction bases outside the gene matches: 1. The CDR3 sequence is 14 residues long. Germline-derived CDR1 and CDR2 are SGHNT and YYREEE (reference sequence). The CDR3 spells CASSLVGGSYEQYF. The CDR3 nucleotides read TGTGCCAGCAGCTTGGTGGGGGGGTCCTACGAGCAGTACTTC. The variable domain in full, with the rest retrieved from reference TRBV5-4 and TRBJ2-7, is ETGVTQSPTHLIKTRGQQVTLRCSSQSGHNTVSWYQQALGQGPQFIFQYYREEENGRGNFPPRFSGLQFPNYSSELNVNALELDDSALYLCASSLVGGSYEQYFGPGTRLTVT.

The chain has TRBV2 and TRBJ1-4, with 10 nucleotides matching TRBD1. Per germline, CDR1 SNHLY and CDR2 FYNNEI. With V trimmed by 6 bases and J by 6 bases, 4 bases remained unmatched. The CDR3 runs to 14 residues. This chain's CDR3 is CASRTGTGDEKLFF. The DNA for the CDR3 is TGTGCCAGCAGAACCGGGACAGGGGATGAAAAACTGTTTTTT.

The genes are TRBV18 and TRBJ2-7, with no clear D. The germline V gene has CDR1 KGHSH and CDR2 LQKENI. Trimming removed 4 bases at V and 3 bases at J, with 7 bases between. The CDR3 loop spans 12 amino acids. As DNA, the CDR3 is TGTGCCAGCTCACTGGAGTACTACGAGCAGTACTTC. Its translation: CASSLEYYEQYF.

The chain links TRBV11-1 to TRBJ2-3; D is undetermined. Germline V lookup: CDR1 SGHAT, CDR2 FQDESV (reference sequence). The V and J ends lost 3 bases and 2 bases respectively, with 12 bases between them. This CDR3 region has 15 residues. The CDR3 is CASSLRRRNTDTQYF. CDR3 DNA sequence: TGTGCCAGCAGCTTGCGTCGCCGTAACACAGATACGCAGTATTTT.

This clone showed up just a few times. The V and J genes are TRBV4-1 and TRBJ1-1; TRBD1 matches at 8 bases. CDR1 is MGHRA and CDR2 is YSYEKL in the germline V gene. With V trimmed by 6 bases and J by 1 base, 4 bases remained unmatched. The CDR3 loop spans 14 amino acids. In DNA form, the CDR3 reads TGCGCCAGCAGGTCAGGGGGCCGGAACACTGAAGCTTTCTTT. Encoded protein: CASRSGGRNTEAFF.

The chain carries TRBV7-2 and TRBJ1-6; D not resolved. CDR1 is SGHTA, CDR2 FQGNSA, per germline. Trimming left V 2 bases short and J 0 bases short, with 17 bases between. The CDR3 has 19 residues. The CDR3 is CASSLLRGSGSSYNSPLHF. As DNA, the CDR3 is TGTGCCAGCAGCTTATTACGAGGGTCGGGAAGCTCCTATAATTCACCCCTCCACTTT.

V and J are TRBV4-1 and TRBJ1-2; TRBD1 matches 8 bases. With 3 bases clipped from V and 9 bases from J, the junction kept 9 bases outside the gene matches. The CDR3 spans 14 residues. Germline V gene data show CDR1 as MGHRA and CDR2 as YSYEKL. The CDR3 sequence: CASSQLDRAESYTF. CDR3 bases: TGCGCCAGCAGCCAGTTGGACAGGGCGGAGAGCTACACCTTC.